The sequence of this T cell receptor beta chain was determined in a study of T cells in pancreatic ductal adenocarcinoma. Study findings and constraints: Enrichment of CD45RO+ effector over naive T cells in tumors may bias clonality. The resected cohort was biased toward the minority with early-stage disease. Tumor and blood clonality did not differ significantly, about 0.11 versus 0.078. Blood had more productive templates and around 8.6-fold more unique clonotypes than tumor.

Germline V CDR1 and CDR2: SNHLY, FYNNEI. Trimming pared 2 bases from V and 6 bases from J, leaving 14 bases between. The CDR3 totals 15 residues. For this clone: Its antigen is currently unknown.

Surgery without prior neoadjuvant therapy was the treatment of the selected pancreatic ductal adenocarcinoma patients. The repertoire was sequenced with immunoSEQ multiplex PCR; TCRdb's copy has only in-frame clones and lacks some. The sample gives tens of thousands of clones, just over 90% of which show up once; roughly 2.2% is in the top ten. This chain links TRBV2 with TRBJ1-5; D possibly corresponds to TRBD1 (5 bases). Sequenced: PBMCs. The TCR originated in a human donor with pancreatic ductal adenocarcinoma. The CDR3 DNA sequence: TGTGCCAGCAGTGAAAGTAGTTGGGGCGCTCAGCCCCAGCATTTT. Protein: CASSESSWGAQPQHF.